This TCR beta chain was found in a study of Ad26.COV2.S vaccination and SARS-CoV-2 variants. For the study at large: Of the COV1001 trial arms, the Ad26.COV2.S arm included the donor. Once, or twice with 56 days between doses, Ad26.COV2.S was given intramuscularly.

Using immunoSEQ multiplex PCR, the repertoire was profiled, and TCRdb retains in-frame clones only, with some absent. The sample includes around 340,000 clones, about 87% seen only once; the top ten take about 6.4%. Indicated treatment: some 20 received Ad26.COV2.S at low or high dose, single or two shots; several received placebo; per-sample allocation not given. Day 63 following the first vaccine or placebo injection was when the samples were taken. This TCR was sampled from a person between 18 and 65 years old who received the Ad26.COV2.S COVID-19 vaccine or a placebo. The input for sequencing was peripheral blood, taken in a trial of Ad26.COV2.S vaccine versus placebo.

CDR3 sequence (DNA): TGTGCCAGCAGCCAAGGACCGGGACTAGGACTGAAAGATACGCAGTATTTT. Amino acids: CASSQGPGLGLKDTQYF. This chain uses TRBV3-1 (or the pseudogene TRBV3-2) with TRBJ2-3, with 8 bases matching TRBD2. CDR1 and CDR2 (germline): LGHDT, YNNKEL (reference sequence). This CDR3 is 17 amino acids long. V lost 1 base to trimming and J lost 5 bases; unmatched junction nucleotides: 11.